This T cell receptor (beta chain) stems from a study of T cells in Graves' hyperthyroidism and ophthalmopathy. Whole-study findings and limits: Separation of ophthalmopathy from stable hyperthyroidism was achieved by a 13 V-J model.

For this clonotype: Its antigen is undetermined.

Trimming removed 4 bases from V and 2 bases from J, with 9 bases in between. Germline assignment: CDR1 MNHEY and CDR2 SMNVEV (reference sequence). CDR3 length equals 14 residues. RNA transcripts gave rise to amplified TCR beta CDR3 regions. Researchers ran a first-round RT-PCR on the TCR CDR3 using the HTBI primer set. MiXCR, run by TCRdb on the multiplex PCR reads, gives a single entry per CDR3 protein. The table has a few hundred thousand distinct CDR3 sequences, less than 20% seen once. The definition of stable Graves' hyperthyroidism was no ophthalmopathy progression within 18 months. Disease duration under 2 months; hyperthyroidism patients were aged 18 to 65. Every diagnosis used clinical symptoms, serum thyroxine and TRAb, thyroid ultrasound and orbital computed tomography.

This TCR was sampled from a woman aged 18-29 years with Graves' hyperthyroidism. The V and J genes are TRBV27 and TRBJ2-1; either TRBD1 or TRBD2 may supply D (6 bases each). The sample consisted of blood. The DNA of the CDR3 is TGTGCCAGCAGTTGGGGGGCCACCTACAATGAGCAGTTCTTC. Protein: CASSWGATYNEQFF.